These 18 T cell receptor beta chains came from one sample sequenced in a study of radiation and T cells in renal cell carcinoma (dated by TCRdb to 2020 to 2021). Library generation was performed with the immunoSEQ multiplex PCR assay. TCRdb obtained this table from immuneACCESS and retained in-frame rearrangements with V and J assigned. These tables miss some clones; where compared with another copy, unresolved V genes account for less than half of the shortfall, and the remainder is unexplained. The sample table records around 95,000 clones; around 83% of these occur just once. Around 7.9% of the sample rests with the top ten. The time point label for this specimen denotes: blood 4 weeks post-SBRT, at nephrectomy. Sample treatment or condition, as interpreted from the label and publication: 15 Gy SBRT to primary tumor, nephrectomy 4 weeks later. The sequences come from blood, collected from a patient whose treatment included radiotherapy and nephrectomy. Every receptor here comes from a man in his 60s with renal cell carcinoma.

This clone was detected only a few times. CDR3 in DNA: TGTGCCTGGAGTGTACTTGGGGGTAACTATGGCTACACCTTC. Protein: CAWSVLGGNYGYTF. The chain carries TRBV30 and TRBJ1-2, with D tentatively TRBD1 (5 bases). Germline V lookup: CDR1 GTSNPN, CDR2 SVGIG (reference sequence). Trimming took 0 bases from V and 1 from J, leaving 9 bases between them. The CDR3 length is 14 residues.

J is TRBJ2-7 and V is TRBV10-2, with 10 bases that match TRBD2. Trimming at V came to 8 bases and at J to 4 bases, leaving 8 bases not matched to a gene. In germline, CDR1 is WSHSY, CDR2 SAAADI. The CDR3 loop spans 14 amino acids. CDR3 sequence reads: CASRTSGKGYEQYF. The DNA of the CDR3 is TGCGCCAGCCGTACTAGCGGGAAAGGGTACGAGCAGTACTTC.

This rearrangement joins TRBV5-6 to TRBJ2-3; 9 bases are a match to TRBD2. The germline gives CDR1 SGHDT, CDR2 YYEEEE. The J segment lost 3 bases and the V segment lost 0 bases, leaving 8 bases of the junction unmatched. There are 17 residues in the CDR3. The CDR3 sequence: CASSLVTMAGGTDTQYF. The CDR3, as DNA: TGTGCCAGCAGCTTGGTGACCATGGCGGGAGGGACAGATACGCAGTATTTT.

In the case of this clone: A read error may be the cause here, since a much bigger clone is one base away. The rearrangement joins TRBV25-1 to TRBJ1-1; D gene unclear. CDR1 and CDR2 (germline): MGHDK, SYGVNS. The V end lost 2 bases, the J end lost 5 bases, and 6 bases lay between the germline ends. This CDR3 is 12 amino acids long. CDR3 nucleotide sequence: TGTGCCAGCAGTGAAGGGTGGACTGAAGCTTTCTTT. As protein: CASSEGWTEAFF.

The chain links TRBV30 to TRBJ2-7; no clear D gene. Trimming cost V 0 bases and J 5 bases, with 17 bases left between them. The CDR3 runs to 15 residues. The V gene's germline CDR1 is GTSNPN and CDR2 SVGIG (reference sequence). CDR3 bases: TGTGCCTGGAGTGTACGCGGTTTAGCTTCGCACGAGCAGTACTTC. It encodes CAWSVRGLASHEQYF. The full variable domain, its missing parts supplied by reference TRBV30 and TRBJ2-7, is SQTIHQWPATLVQPVGSPLSLECTVEGTSNPNLYWYRQAAGRGLQLLFYSVGIGQISSEVPQNLSASRPQDRQFILSSKKLLLSDSGFYLCAWSVRGLASHEQYFGPGTRLTVT.

V and J are TRBV18 and TRBJ2-3, with D uncertain. The CDR3 runs to 14 residues. Germline CDR1 reads KGHSH; CDR2 reads LQKENI. Between the trimmed V and J ends, which lost 1 base and 3 bases, there was a span of 8 bases. This CDR3 is CASSPQAATDTQYF. The CDR3 bases are TGTGCCAGCTCACCACAGGCGGCGACAGATACGCAGTATTTT.

V is TRBV14 and J is TRBJ2-5; D call uncertain. Germline-derived CDR1 and CDR2 are SGHDN and FVKESK. This CDR3 has 12 amino acids. V was clipped by 1 base and J by 5 bases, with 5 bases between them. The CDR3 loop reads CASSQVGETQYF. CDR3 sequence (DNA): TGTGCCAGCAGCCAAGTAGGGGAGACCCAGTACTTC.

This clone was recorded only once. This chain links TRBV27 with TRBJ2-2; 12 bases are a match to TRBD2. CDR1 is MNHEY and CDR2 is SMNVEV in the germline V gene (reference sequence). The length of the CDR3 is 19 residues. Germline trimming cut 1 base from V and 6 bases from J; bases unmatched to any gene: 12. The CDR3 region has the DNA TGTGCCAGCAGTTTATGGGGGGCTAGCGGGAGGGTAGAGTCCGGGGAGCTGTTTTTT. This gives the protein CASSLWGASGRVESGELFF.

This rearrangement joins TRBV6-5 to TRBJ2-1; D possibly matches TRBD1 or TRBD2 (7 bases each). The CDR3 is made up of 15 amino acids. V lost 10 bases and J 7 bases, leaving 23 bases between the germline ends. Germline V lookup: CDR1 MNHEY, CDR2 SVGAGI. This chain's CDR3 is CAILGGAGGRNEQFF. The CDR3 DNA reads TGTGCCATCCTTGGGGGGGCAGGGGGTCGGAATGAGCAGTTCTTC.

The sample holds one count of this clone. V is TRBV2 and J is TRBJ2-1; 13 positions agree with TRBD2. The CDR3 spans 15 residues. Germline V gene data show CDR1 as SNHLY and CDR2 as FYNNEI. The junction had 4 bases not matched to a gene; V was cut back by 6 bases and J by 5 bases. The CDR3 reads CASRRTSGRNNEQFF. CDR3 in DNA: TGTGCCAGCAGGAGGACTAGCGGGAGAAACAATGAGCAGTTCTTC. The full variable domain, its missing parts supplied by reference TRBV2 and TRBJ2-1, is EPEVTQTPSHQVTQMGQEVILRCVPISNHLYFYWYRQILGQKVEFLVSFYNNEISEKSEIFDDQFSVERPDGSNFTLKIRSTKLEDSAMYFCASRRTSGRNNEQFFGPGTRLTVL.

The V and J genes are TRBV29-1 and TRBJ2-7; perhaps D is TRBD1 or TRBD2 (6 bases each). Germline CDR1 and CDR2: SQVTM and ANQGSEA. The CDR3 contains 15 residues. Trimming cost V 5 bases and J 3 bases, with 20 bases left between them. The CDR3 DNA is TGCAGCGTTACAAAAACTCTCGGAGGGGGCTACGAGCAGTACTTC. It is translated as CSVTKTLGGGYEQYF.

V is TRBV7-3 and J is TRBJ2-2; no definite D call. Trimming shortened V by 4 bases and J by 2 bases, and 5 bases separated the two germline ends. CDR1 is SGHTA, CDR2 FQGTGA, per germline. The length of the CDR3 is 13 residues. CDR3 nucleotide sequence: TGTGCCAGCAGCTCCTCAAACACCGGGGAGCTGTTTTTT. It codes for CASSSSNTGELFF.

The chain recombines TRBV28 with TRBJ2-2; no clear D gene. V gave up 1 base and J gave up 0 bases, with 6 bases separating them. The CDR3 has 15 amino acids. Germline V gene sequence: CDR1 MDHEN, CDR2 SYDVKM. The CDR3 spells CASSLYSSNTGELFF. The CDR3 DNA reads TGTGCCAGCAGTTTATACAGTTCGAACACCGGGGAGCTGTTTTTT. The complete variable domain, with remaining parts taken from reference TRBV28 and TRBJ2-2, reads DVKVTQSSRYLVKRTGEKVFLECVQDMDHENMFWYRQDPGLGLRLIYFSYDVKMKEKGDIPEGYSVSREKKERFSLILESASTNQTSMYLCASSLYSSNTGELFFGEGSRLTVL.

This clone was detected only once. Compared with germline, one end of the junction differs, possibly owing to a read error. The DNA of the CDR3 is TGTGCCAGCAGTTCGGGGTCGTCCCACTTC. Residues: CASSSGSSHF. The chain has TRBV6-6 and TRBJ1-2; D unclear. The germline gives CDR1 MNHNY, CDR2 SVGAGI (reference sequence). This CDR3 spans 10 amino acids.

CDR3: CASSPERTGVIDYNEQFF. DNA of the CDR3: TGTGCCAGCTCACCAGAGAGGACAGGGGTCATAGACTACAATGAGCAGTTCTTC. This chain links TRBV18 with TRBJ2-1; 9 bases align to TRBD1. Trimming took 2 bases from V and 3 from J; bases not matched to a gene: 11. This CDR3 contains 18 residues. Germline CDR1 is KGHSH and CDR2 is LQKENI.

The chain combines TRBV27 with TRBJ2-7; tentatively, D is TRBD1 (6 bases). Germline loops: CDR1 MNHEY, CDR2 SMNVEV (reference sequence). The CDR3 consists of 14 residues. With 8 bases removed from V and 4 bases from J, the gap between germline ends came to 18 bases. The CDR3: CASGPRTAPYEQYF. The DNA of the CDR3 is TGTGCCAGCGGCCCCCGGACAGCCCCGTACGAGCAGTACTTC.

The chain couples TRBV6-5 to TRBJ1-1; TRBD1 matches 7 bases. This CDR3 is 14 amino acids long. Germline CDR1 and CDR2: MNHEY and SVGAGI. Losses at the gene ends were 5 bases for V and 3 bases for J; bases not matched to a gene: 6. For the CDR3, the DNA is TGTGCCAGCAGTCCAGACAGGGCCGACACTGAAGCTTTCTTT. Protein product: CASSPDRADTEAFF.

V usage is TRBV4-1 and J usage is TRBJ2-2, with 7 bases lining up with TRBD2. CDR3 length: 19 amino acids. Germline V CDR1 and CDR2: MGHRA, YSYEKL. V lost 2 bases, J lost 3 bases, and 15 bases stayed unmatched. CDR3 coding DNA: TGCGCCAGCAGCCAACGTATGGGAATTGGACTAGGTGACACCGGGGAGCTGTTTTTT. Translation gives CASSQRMGIGLGDTGELFF.